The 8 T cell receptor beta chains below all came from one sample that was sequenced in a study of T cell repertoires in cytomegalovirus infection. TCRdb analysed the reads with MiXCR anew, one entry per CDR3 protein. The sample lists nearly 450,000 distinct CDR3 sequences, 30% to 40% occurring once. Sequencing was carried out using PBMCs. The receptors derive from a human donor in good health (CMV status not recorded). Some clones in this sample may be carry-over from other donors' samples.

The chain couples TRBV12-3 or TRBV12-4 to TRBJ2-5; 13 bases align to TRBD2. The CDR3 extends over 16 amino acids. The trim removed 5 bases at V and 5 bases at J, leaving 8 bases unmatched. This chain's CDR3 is CASSPWGLAGTETQYF. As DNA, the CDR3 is TGTGCCAGCAGTCCTTGGGGACTAGCGGGAACGGAGACCCAGTACTTC.

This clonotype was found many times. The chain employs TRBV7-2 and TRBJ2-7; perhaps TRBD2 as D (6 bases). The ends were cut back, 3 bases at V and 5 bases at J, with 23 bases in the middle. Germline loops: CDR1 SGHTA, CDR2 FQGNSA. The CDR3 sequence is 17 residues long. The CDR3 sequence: CASSFLGGHSGVDEQYF. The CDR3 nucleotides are TGTGCCAGCAGCTTTCTCGGTGGACACTCGGGAGTGGACGAGCAGTACTTC. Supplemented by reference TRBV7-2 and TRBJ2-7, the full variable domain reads GAGVSQSPSNKVTEKGKDVELRCDPISGHTALYWYRQSLGQGLEFLIYFQGNSAPDKSGLPSDRFSAERTGGSVSTLTIQRTQQEDSAVYLCASSFLGGHSGVDEQYFGPGTRLTVT.

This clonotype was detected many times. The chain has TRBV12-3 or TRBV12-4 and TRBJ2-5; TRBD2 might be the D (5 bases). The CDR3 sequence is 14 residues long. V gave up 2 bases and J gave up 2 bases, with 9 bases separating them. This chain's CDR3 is CASSLTRLQETQYF. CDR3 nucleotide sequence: TGTGCCAGCAGTTTAACCCGACTACAAGAGACCCAGTACTTC.

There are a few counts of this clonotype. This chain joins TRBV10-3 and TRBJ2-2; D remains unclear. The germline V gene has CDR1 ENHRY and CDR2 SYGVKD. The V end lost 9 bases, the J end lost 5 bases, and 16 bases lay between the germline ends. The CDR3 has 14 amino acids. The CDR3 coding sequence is TGTGCCATTACCAACGCCGGAACAACCGGGGAGCTGTTTTTT. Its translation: CAITNAGTTGELFF.

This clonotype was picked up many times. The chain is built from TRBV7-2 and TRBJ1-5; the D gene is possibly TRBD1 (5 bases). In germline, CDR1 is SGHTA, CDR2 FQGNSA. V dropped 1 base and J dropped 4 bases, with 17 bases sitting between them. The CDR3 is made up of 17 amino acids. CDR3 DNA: TGTGCCAGCAGCTTAGGGGGACGCCCTCGTCCAAATCAGCCCCAGCATTTT. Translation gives CASSLGGRPRPNQPQHF.

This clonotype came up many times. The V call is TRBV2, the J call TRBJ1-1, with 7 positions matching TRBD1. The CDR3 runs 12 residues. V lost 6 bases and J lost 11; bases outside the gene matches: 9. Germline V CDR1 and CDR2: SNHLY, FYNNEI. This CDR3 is CASRITGDWAFF. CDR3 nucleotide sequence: TGTGCCAGCAGAATTACAGGGGATTGGGCTTTCTTT.

In DNA, the CDR3 is TGCGCCAGCAGCCATGGACTTGCCGGGGAGCTGTTTTTT. Residues: CASSHGLAGELFF. The chain uses TRBV4-3 and TRBJ2-2, with D possibly TRBD2 on 5 matching bases. Germline V CDR1 and CDR2: LGHNA, YSLEER. The CDR3 loop spans 13 amino acids. Trimming pared 3 bases from V and 6 bases from J, leaving 8 bases between.

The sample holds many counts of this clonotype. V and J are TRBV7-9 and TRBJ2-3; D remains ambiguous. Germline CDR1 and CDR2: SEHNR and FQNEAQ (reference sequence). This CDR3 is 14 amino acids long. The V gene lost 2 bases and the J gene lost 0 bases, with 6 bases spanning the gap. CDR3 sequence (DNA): TGTGCCAGCAGCTTACTCACTAGCACAGATACGCAGTATTTT. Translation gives CASSLLTSTDTQYF. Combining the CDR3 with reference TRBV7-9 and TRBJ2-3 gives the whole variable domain DTGVSQNPRHKITKRGQNVTFRCDPISEHNRLYWYRQTLGQGPEFLTYFQNEAQLEKSRLLSDRFSAERPKGSFSTLEIQRTEQGDSAMYLCASSLLTSTDTQYFGPGTRLTVL.